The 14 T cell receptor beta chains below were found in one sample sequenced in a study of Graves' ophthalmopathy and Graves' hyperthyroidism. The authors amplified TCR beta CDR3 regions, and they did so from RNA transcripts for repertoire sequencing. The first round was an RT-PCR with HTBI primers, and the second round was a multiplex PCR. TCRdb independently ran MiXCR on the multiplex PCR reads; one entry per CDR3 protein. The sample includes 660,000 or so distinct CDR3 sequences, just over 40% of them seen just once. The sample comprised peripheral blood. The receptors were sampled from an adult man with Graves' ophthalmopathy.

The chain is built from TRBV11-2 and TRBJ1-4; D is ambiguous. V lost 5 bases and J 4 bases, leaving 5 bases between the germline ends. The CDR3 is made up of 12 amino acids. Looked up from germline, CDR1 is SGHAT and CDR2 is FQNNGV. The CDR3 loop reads CASSPHNEKLFF. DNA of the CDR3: TGTGCCAGCAGCCCACATAATGAAAAACTGTTTTTT.

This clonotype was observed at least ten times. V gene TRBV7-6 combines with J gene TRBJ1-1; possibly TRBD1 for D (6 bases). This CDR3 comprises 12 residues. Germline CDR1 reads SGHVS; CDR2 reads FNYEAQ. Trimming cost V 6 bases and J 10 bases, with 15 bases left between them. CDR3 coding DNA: TGTGCCAGCAGTACAGGAGAGGACAGAGCTTTCTTT. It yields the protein CASSTGEDRAFF. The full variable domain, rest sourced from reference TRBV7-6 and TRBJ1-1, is GAGVSQSPRYKVTKRGQDVALRCDPISGHVSLYWYRQALGQGPEFLTYFNYEAQQDKSGLPNDRFSAERPEGSISTLTIQRTEQRDSAMYRCASSTGEDRAFFGQGTRLTVV.

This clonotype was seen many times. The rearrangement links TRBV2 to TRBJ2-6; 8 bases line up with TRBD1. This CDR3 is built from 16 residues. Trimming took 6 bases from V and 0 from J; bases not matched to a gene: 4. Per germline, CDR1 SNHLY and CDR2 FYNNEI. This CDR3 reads CASRRTGNSGANVLTF. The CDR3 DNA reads TGTGCCAGCAGACGGACAGGGAACTCTGGGGCCAACGTCCTGACTTTC.

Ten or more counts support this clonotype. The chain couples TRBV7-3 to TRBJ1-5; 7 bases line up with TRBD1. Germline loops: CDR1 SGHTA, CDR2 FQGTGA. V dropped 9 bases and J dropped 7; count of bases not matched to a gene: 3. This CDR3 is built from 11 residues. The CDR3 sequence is CASRGRQPQHF. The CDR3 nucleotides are TGTGCCAGTAGGGGGCGACAGCCCCAGCATTTT.

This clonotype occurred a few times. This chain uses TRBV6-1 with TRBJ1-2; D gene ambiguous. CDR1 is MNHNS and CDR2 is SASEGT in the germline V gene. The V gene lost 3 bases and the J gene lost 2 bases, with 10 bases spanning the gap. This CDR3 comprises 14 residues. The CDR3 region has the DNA TGTGCCAGCAGTGATTACGGGGAAAACTATGGCTACACCTTC. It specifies CASSDYGENYGYTF.

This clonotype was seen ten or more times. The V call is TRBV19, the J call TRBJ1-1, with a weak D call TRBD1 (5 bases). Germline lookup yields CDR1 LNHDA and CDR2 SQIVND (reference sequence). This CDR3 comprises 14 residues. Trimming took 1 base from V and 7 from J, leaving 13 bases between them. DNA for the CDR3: TGTGCCAGTAGTATAGGGGGACGTGGCTATGAAGCTTTCTTT. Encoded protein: CASSIGGRGYEAFF.

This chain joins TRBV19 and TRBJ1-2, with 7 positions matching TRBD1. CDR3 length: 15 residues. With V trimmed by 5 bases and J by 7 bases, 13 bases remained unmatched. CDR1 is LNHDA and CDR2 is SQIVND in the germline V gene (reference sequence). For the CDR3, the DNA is TGTGCCAGTAGTCCCAGCGGGACAGCGATGAGTGGCTACACCTTC. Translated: CASSPSGTAMSGYTF. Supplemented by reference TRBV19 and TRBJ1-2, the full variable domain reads DGGITQSPKYLFRKEGQNVTLSCEQNLNHDAMYWYRQDPGQGLRLIYYSQIVNDFQKGDIAEGYSVSREKKESFPLTVTSAQKNPTAFYLCASSPSGTAMSGYTFGSGTRLTVV.

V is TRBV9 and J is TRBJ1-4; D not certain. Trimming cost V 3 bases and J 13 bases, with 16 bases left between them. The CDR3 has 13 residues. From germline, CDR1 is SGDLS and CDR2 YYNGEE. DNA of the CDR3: TGTGCCAGCAGCGCGAGAGACTCCGGCGGACTGTTTTTT. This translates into CASSARDSGGLFF.

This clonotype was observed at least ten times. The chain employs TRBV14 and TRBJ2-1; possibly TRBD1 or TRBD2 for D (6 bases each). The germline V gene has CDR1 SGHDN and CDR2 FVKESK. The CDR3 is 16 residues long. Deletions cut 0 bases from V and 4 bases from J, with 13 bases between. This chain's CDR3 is CASSQDEGEVYNEQFF. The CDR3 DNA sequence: TGTGCCAGCAGCCAAGATGAGGGGGAGGTATACAATGAGCAGTTCTTC. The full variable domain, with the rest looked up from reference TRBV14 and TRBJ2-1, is EAGVTQFPSHSVIEKGQTVTLRCDPISGHDNLYWYRRVMGKEIKFLLHFVKESKQDESGMPNNRFLAERTGGTYSTLKVQPAELEDSGVYFCASSQDEGEVYNEQFFGPGTRLTVL.

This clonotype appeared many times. CDR3 bases: TGCGCCAGCAGCCCGCCGGACAGGCTGAATTCACCCCTCCACTTT. Translated: CASSPPDRLNSPLHF. The rearrangement uses TRBV4-1 and TRBJ1-6; the match to TRBD1 covers 7 bases. V was pared by 4 bases and J by 7 bases, with 7 bases of the junction left unmatched. Germline V gene sequence: CDR1 MGHRA, CDR2 YSYEKL. There are 15 residues in the CDR3.

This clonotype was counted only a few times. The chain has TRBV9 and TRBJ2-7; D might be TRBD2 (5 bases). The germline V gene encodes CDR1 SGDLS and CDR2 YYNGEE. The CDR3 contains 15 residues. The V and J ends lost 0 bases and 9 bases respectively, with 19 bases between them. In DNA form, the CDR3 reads TGTGCCAGCAGCGTAGCTCTAGACCCGGAGGTAGGGCAGTACTTC. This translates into CASSVALDPEVGQYF.

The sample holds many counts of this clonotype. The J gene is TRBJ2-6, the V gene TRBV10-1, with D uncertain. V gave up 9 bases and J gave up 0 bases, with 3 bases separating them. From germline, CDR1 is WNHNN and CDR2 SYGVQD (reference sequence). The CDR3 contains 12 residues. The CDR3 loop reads CASFSGANVLTF. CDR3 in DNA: TGCGCCAGTTTCTCTGGGGCCAACGTCCTGACTTTC.

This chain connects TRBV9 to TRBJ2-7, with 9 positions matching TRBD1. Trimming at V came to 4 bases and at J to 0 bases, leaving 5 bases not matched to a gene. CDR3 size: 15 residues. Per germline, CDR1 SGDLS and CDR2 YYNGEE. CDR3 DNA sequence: TGTGCCAGCAGCATCGGGACAGGGTACTCCTACGAGCAGTACTTC. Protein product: CASSIGTGYSYEQYF.

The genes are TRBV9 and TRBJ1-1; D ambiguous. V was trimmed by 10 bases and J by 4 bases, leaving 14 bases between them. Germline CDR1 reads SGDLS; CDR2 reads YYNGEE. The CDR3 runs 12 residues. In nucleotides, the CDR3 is TGTGCCTGGTGTGGCGGTAGCACTGAAGCTTTCTTT. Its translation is CAWCGGSTEAFF.